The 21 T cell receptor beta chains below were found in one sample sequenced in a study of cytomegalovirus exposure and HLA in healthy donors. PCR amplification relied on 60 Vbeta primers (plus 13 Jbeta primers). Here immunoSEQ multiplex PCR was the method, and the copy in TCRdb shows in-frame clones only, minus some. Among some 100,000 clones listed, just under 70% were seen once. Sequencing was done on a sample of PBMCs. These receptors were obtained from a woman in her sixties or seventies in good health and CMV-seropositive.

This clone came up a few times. CDR3 bases: TGTGCCTGGAGTCGGCAGGACAGCACTGAAGCTTTCTTT. This sequence encodes CAWSRQDSTEAFF. The chain is built from TRBV30 and TRBJ1-1; perhaps TRBD1 as D (6 bases). CDR1 and CDR2 from the germline V gene are GTSNPN and SVGIG (reference sequence). This CDR3 is built from 13 residues. V lost 2 bases and J lost 4, with 11 bases in between.

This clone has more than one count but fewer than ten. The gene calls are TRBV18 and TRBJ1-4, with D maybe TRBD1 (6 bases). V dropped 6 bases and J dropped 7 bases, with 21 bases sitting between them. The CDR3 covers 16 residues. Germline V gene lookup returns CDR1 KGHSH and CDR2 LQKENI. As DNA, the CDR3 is TGTGCCAGCTCGCCCCCGGGGGGGACACAGGGTGAAAAACTGTTTTTT. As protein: CASSPPGGTQGEKLFF.

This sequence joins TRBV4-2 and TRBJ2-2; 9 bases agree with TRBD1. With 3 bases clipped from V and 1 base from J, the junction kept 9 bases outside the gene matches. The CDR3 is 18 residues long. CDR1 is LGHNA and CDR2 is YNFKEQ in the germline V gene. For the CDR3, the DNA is TGTGCCAGCAGCCACGCCTCGGTGACAGGGGGGAACACCGGGGAGCTGTTTTTT. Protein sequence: CASSHASVTGGNTGELFF.

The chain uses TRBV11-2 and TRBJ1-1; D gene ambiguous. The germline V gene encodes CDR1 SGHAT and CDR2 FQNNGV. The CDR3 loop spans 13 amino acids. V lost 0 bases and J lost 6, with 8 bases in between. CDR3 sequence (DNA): TGTGCCAGCAGCTTAGAGGCCGGGGCTGAAGCTTTCTTT. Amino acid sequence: CASSLEAGAEAFF.

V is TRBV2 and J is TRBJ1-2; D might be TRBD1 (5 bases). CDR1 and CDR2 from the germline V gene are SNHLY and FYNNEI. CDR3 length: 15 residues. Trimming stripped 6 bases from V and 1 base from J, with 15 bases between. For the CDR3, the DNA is TGTGCCAGCAGCTCCCCTTCGGGGGATAACTATGGCTACACCTTC. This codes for CASSSPSGDNYGYTF.

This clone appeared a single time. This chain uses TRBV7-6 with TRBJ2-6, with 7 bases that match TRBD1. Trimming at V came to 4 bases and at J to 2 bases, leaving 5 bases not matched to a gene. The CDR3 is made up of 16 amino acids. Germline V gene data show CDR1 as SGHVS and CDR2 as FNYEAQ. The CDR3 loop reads CASSSRQGAGANVLTF. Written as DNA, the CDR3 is TGTGCCAGCAGCTCTAGGCAGGGGGCTGGGGCCAACGTCCTGACTTTC.

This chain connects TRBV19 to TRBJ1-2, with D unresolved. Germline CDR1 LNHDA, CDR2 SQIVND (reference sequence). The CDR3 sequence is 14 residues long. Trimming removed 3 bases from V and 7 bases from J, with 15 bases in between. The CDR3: CASSIRDSRGGYTF. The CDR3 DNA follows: TGTGCCAGTAGTATCCGTGACTCACGGGGTGGCTACACCTTC.

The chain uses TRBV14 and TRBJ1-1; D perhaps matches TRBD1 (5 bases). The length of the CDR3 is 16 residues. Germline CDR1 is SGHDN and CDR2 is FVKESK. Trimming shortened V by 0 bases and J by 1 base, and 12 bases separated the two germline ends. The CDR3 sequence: CASSQDLGQGNTEAFF. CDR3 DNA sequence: TGTGCCAGCAGCCAAGATCTCGGCCAGGGGAACACTGAAGCTTTCTTT. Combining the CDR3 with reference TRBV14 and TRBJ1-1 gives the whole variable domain EAGVTQFPSHSVIEKGQTVTLRCDPISGHDNLYWYRRVMGKEIKFLLHFVKESKQDESGMPNNRFLAERTGGTYSTLKVQPAELEDSGVYFCASSQDLGQGNTEAFFGQGTRLTVV.

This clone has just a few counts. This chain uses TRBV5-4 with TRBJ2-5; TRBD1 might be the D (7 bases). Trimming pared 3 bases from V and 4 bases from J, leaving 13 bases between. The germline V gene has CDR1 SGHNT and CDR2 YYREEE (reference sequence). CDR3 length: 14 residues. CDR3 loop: CASSSGGSGETQYF. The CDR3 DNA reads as TGTGCCAGCAGCTCAGGGGGGTCGGGAGAGACCCAGTACTTC.

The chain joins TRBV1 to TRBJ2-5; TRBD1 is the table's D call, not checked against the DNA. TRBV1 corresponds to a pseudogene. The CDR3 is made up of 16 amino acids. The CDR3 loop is CTSSQADITYQETQYF. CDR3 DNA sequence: TGCACCAGCAGCCAGGCCGACATAACGTACCAAGAGACCCAGTACTTC.

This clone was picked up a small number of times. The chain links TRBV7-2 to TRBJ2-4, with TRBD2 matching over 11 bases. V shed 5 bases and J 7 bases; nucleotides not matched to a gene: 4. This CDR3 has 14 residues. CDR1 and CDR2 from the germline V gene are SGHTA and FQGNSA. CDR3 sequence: CASSLSGGANIQYF. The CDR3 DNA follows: TGTGCCAGCAGCCTTAGCGGGGGGGCGAACATTCAGTACTTC.

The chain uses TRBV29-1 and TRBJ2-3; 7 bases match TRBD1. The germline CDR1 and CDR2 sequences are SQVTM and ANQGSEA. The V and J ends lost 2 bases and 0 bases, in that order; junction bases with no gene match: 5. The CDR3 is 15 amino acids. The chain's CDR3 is CSVERTGSSTDTQYF. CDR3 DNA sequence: TGCAGCGTTGAACGGACAGGATCAAGCACAGATACGCAGTATTTT.

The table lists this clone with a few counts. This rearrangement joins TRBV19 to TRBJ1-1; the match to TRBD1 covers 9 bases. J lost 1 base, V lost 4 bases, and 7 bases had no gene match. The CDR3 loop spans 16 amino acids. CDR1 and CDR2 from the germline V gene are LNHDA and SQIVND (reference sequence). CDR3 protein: CASSTAQGARNTEAFF. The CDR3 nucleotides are TGTGCCAGTAGTACCGCACAGGGGGCAAGGAACACTGAAGCTTTCTTT.

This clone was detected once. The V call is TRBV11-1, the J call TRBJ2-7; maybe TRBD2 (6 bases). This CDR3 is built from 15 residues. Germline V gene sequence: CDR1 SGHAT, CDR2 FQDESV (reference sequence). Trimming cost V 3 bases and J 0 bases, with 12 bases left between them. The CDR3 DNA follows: TGTGCCAGCAGCTTCGGTCGGGGGAGCTCCTACGAGCAGTACTTC. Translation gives CASSFGRGSSYEQYF.

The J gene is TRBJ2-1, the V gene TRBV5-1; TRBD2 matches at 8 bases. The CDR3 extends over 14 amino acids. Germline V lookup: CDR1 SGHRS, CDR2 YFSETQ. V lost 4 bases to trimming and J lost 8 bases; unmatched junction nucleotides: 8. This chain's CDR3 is CASSLGLVFHEQFF. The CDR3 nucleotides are TGCGCCAGCAGCCTGGGACTAGTCTTTCATGAGCAGTTCTTC.

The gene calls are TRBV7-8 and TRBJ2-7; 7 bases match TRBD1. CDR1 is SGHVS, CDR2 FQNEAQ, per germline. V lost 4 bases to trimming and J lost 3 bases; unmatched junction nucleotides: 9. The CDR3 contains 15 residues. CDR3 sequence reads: CASSSMPGTVYEQYF. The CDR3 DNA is TGTGCCAGCAGCTCAATGCCCGGGACAGTCTACGAGCAGTACTTC. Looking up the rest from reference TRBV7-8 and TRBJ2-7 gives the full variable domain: GAGVSQSPRYKVAKRGQDVALRCDPISGHVSLFWYQQALGQGPEFLTYFQNEAQLDKSGLPSDRFFAERPEGSVSTLKIQRTQQEDSAVYLCASSSMPGTVYEQYFGPGTRLTVT.

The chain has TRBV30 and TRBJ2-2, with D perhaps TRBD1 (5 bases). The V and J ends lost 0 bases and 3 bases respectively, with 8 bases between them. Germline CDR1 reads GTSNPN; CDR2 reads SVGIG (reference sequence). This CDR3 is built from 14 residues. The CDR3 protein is CAWSVWGYTGELFF. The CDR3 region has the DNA TGTGCCTGGAGTGTATGGGGCTACACCGGGGAGCTGTTTTTT.

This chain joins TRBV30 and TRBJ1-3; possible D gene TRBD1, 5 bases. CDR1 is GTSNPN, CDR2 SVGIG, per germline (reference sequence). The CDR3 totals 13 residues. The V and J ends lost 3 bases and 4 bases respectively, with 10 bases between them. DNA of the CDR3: TGTGCCTGGAGCACAGGCTCGGGAAACACCATATATTTT. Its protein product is CAWSTGSGNTIYF.

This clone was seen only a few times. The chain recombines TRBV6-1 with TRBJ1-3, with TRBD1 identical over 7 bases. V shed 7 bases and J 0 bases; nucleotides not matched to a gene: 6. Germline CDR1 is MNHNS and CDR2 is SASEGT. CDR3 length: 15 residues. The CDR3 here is CASIAGDSSGNTIYF. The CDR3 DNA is TGTGCCAGCATAGCGGGGGACAGCTCTGGAAACACCATATATTTT.

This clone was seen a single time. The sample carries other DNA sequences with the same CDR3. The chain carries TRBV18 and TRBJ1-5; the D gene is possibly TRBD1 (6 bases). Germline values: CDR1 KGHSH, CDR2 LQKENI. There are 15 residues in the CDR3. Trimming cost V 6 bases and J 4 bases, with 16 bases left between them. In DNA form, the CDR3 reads TGTGCCAGCTCCCCGGGGCAGGGGATAAATCAGCCCCAGCATTTT. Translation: CASSPGQGINQPQHF.

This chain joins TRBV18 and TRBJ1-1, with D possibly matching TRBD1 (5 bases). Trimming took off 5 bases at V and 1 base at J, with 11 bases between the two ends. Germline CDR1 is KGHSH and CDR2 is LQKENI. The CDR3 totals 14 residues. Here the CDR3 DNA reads TGTGCCAGCTCATTGACAGCTCCGAACACTGAAGCTTTCTTT. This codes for CASSLTAPNTEAFF.